These 17 T cell receptor beta chains were sequenced from one sample in a study of T cell repertoires in cytomegalovirus infection. Antigens of these TCRs are unknown. TCRdb recomputed calls from the reads with MiXCR, one row per CDR3 protein. Of over 100,000 distinct CDR3 sequences listed, around 30% are singletons. This specimen consisted of CD8+ T cells from cultured PBMCs, obtained from culture after CMV antigen stimulation. The receptor source for this set is a human donor in good health (CMV status not recorded). Some clones in this sample may be carry-over from other donors' samples.

This chain joins TRBV9 and TRBJ2-3, with 12 bases lining up with TRBD2. This CDR3 contains 16 residues. Germline CDR1 and CDR2: SGDLS and YYNGEE. With V trimmed by 4 bases and J by 3 bases, 6 bases remained unmatched. The CDR3 DNA reads as TGTGCCAGCAGCTTGACTAGCGGGGGACGGACAGATACGCAGTATTTT. This gives the protein CASSLTSGGRTDTQYF.

This clonotype has ten or more counts. This chain joins TRBV5-5 and TRBJ1-1, with D possibly matching TRBD1 (5 bases). This CDR3 has 16 amino acids. V was clipped by 1 base and J by 0 bases, with 13 bases between them. Germline CDR1 is SGHKS and CDR2 is YYEKEE (reference sequence). In nucleotides, the CDR3 is TGTGCCAGCAGCTTGTGGGGGGGGAGTATGAACACTGAAGCTTTCTTT. Its translation: CASSLWGGSMNTEAFF.

This chain joins TRBV27 and TRBJ1-2; TRBD1 agrees at 8 bases. After removal of 5 bases from V and 3 bases from J, the junction contained 8 bases not matched to a gene. CDR3 size: 15 residues. In germline, CDR1 is MNHEY, CDR2 SMNVEV (reference sequence). CDR3 loop: CASSLDREDYYGYTF. DNA of the CDR3: TGTGCCAGCAGTCTGGACAGGGAGGATTACTATGGCTACACCTTC.

The rearrangement uses TRBV18 and TRBJ2-1; D tentatively fits TRBD1 or TRBD2 (5 bases each). The V and J ends lost 4 bases and 4 bases respectively, with 17 bases between them. CDR1 KGHSH and CDR2 LQKENI come from the germline V gene. The CDR3 is made up of 16 amino acids. The CDR3 sequence: CASSLTRQGVYNEQFF. CDR3 nucleotides: TGTGCCAGCTCACTTACCCGGCAGGGAGTATACAATGAGCAGTTCTTC.

In its sample, this clonotype was seen a few times. CDR3 protein: CASSYGGGYYNEQFF. In nucleotides, the CDR3 is TGTGCCAGTAGCTATGGGGGAGGCTACTACAATGAGCAGTTCTTC. V gene TRBV19 combines with J gene TRBJ2-1; perhaps TRBD2 as D (6 bases). Looked up from germline, CDR1 is LNHDA and CDR2 is SQIVND (reference sequence). V lost 6 bases to trimming and J lost 3 bases, with 15 bases between them. The CDR3 spans 15 residues.

There are a few counts of this clonotype. CDR3 nucleotides: TGTGCCAGCAGTTTCCCGATACAGGGGTACGAGCAGTACTTC. Translating it yields CASSFPIQGYEQYF. The chain combines TRBV6-1 with TRBJ2-7, with TRBD1 matching 7 bases. Germline trimming cut 5 bases from V and 4 bases from J; bases unmatched to any gene: 8. The CDR3 is made up of 14 amino acids. Looked up from germline, CDR1 is MNHNS and CDR2 is SASEGT.

V is TRBV12-3 or TRBV12-4 and J is TRBJ2-5, with TRBD2 matching over 9 bases. This CDR3 region has 14 residues. J was trimmed by 4 bases and V by 8 bases; bases with no gene match: 8. CDR3 coding DNA: TGTGCCAGCCTTTCCGCGGGGGGGCTAGAGACCCAGTACTTC. Protein: CASLSAGGLETQYF.

The chain has TRBV12-3 or TRBV12-4 and TRBJ2-1, with 8 bases lining up with TRBD1. V shed 3 bases, J shed 8 bases, and the junction held 3 bases outside the gene matches. The CDR3 runs to 13 residues. The chain's CDR3 is CASSFAGGHEQFF. The CDR3 bases are TGTGCCAGCAGTTTCGCAGGGGGCCATGAGCAGTTCTTC.

This clonotype was seen a few times. The chain employs TRBV11-3 and TRBJ2-3; D gene unclear. Germline CDR1 reads SGHNT; CDR2 reads YENEEA. Trimming took 1 base from V and 5 from J, leaving 7 bases between them. The CDR3 length is 13 residues. The CDR3 spells CASSLGVGDTQYF. Written as DNA, the CDR3 is TGTGCCAGCAGCTTAGGGGTTGGAGATACGCAGTATTTT.

This clonotype came up a few times. V usage is TRBV4-1 and J usage is TRBJ1-1; 7 bases fit TRBD1. With 4 bases clipped from V and 3 bases from J, the junction kept 8 bases outside the gene matches. CDR3 length equals 15 residues. In germline, CDR1 is MGHRA, CDR2 YSYEKL. The CDR3 sequence: CASSPTGQADTEAFF. CDR3 nucleotide sequence: TGCGCCAGCAGCCCTACCGGACAGGCGGACACTGAAGCTTTCTTT.

This clonotype was seen many times. V and J are TRBV7-2 and TRBJ2-1, with a possible D match to TRBD1 (5 bases). The CDR3 sequence is 16 residues long. Germline assignment: CDR1 SGHTA and CDR2 FQGNSA. V lost 1 base to trimming and J lost 4 bases, with 14 bases between them. The CDR3 spells CASSLGPRAVYNEQFF. As DNA, the CDR3 is TGTGCCAGCAGCTTAGGTCCCAGGGCCGTGTACAATGAGCAGTTCTTC.

This rearrangement joins TRBV7-9 to TRBJ1-4, with D possibly TRBD1 on 5 matching bases. CDR1 SEHNR and CDR2 FQNEAQ come from the germline V gene (reference sequence). The V gene lost 4 bases and the J gene lost 4 bases, with 16 bases spanning the gap. The CDR3 runs to 16 residues. The CDR3, as DNA: TGTGCCAGCAGCTCTCTCAGGGAAGGCCTTAATGAAAAACTGTTTTTT. It translates to CASSSLREGLNEKLFF.

With respect to this clonotype: One junction end does not reproduce the germline sequence, and a read error may be involved. V is TRBV7-9 and J is TRBJ1-1; D unclear. This CDR3 is built from 15 residues. CDR1 and CDR2 (germline): SEHNR, FQNEAQ (reference sequence). DNA of the CDR3: TGTGCCACCAGCCCCCCGTTAGTCATGAACACTGAAGCTTTCTTT. Its translation is CATSPPLVMNTEAFF.

The V gene is TRBV12-3 or TRBV12-4, the J gene TRBJ2-2; D is unresolved. Trimming removed 2 bases at V and 13 bases at J, with 8 bases between. The CDR3 totals 11 residues. CDR3 DNA sequence: TGTGCCAGCAGTTTATCCCTTGGGCTGTTTTTT. Translation: CASSLSLGLFF.

This clonotype has at least ten counts. The rearrangement uses TRBV7-8 and TRBJ2-7; 13 bases match TRBD2. With 5 bases clipped from V and 5 bases from J, the junction kept 3 bases outside the gene matches. The germline V gene has CDR1 SGHVS and CDR2 FQNEAQ. This CDR3 contains 14 residues. The CDR3 region is CASSRLAGGNEQYF. The CDR3 DNA is TGTGCCAGCAGCAGACTAGCGGGGGGAAACGAGCAGTACTTC.

This clonotype was counted ten times or more. The rearrangement joins TRBV4-1 to TRBJ2-3; D remains ambiguous. Trimming took off 1 base at V and 6 bases at J, with 5 bases between the two ends. This CDR3 spans 12 amino acids. The germline V gene has CDR1 MGHRA and CDR2 YSYEKL. As DNA, the CDR3 is TGCGCCAGCAGCCAAGTATATGATACGCAGTATTTT. Protein: CASSQVYDTQYF.

This chain connects TRBV7-9 to TRBJ1-1; D is possibly TRBD1 (6 bases). Germline V lookup: CDR1 SEHNR, CDR2 FQNEAQ (reference sequence). Deletions cut 5 bases from V and 4 bases from J, with 14 bases between. CDR3 length equals 14 residues. The CDR3 nucleotides read TGTGCCAGCAGCCCAGGGGAGGGGACCACTGAAGCTTTCTTT. Protein sequence: CASSPGEGTTEAFF.